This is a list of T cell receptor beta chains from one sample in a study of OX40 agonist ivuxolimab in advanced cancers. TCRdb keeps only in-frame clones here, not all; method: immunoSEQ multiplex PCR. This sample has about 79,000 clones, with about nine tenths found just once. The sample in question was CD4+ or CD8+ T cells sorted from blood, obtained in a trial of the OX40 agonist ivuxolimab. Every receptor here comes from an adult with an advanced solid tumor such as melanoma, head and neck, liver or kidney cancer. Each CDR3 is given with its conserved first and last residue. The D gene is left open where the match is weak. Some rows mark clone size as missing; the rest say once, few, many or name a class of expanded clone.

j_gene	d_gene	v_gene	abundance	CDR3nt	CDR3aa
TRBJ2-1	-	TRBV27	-	TGTGCCAGCATCATGTGGGGTCGTGGTGAGCAGTTCTTC	CASIMWGRGEQFF
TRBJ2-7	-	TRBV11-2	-	TGTGCCAGCAGCTTAGGTGACGAGCAGTACTTC	CASSLGDEQYF
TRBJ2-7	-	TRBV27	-	TGTGCCAGCAGTCAGACGGAAGAATTCTACTACGAGCAGTACTTC	CASSQTEEFYYEQYF
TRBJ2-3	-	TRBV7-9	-	TGTGCCAGCAGCTTGCCCCTTGGCACAGATACGCAGTATTTT	CASSLPLGTDTQYF
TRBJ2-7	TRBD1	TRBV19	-	TGTGCCAGTAGTCCCCAGACAGGGGACTACGAGCAGTACTTC	CASSPQTGDYEQYF
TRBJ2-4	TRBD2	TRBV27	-	TGTGCCAGCAGTCAGACGACTAGCGGCGGAGACATTCAGTACTTC	CASSQTTSGGDIQYF
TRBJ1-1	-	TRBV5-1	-	TGCGCCAGCAGTTCCGGGACGTACACTGAAGCTTTCTTT	CASSSGTYTEAFF
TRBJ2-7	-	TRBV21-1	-	TGTGCCAGCAGCAAAGGGGAGAAGGGGAACCAGGGTCGGCAGTACTTC	CASSKGEKGNQGRQYF
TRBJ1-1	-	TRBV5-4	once	TGTGCCAGCAGCTTCGTGGGTGGGAACACTGAAGCTTTCTTT	CASSFVGGNTEAFF
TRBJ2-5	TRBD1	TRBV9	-	TGTGCCAGCAGCGTACCCTTGGCCGGGACAGGGGAGGAAGAGACCCAGTACTTC	CASSVPLAGTGEEETQYF
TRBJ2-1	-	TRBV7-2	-	TGTGCCAGCAGCTTTCAGGGCTACAATGAGCAGTTCTTC	CASSFQGYNEQFF
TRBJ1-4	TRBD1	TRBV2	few	TGTGCCAGCAGCACAGGGGGCGGAGTTGATGAAAAACTGTTTTTT	CASSTGGGVDEKLFF
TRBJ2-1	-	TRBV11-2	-	TGTGCCAGCAGCTTAGCTAGTTTGGGTTACAATGAGCAGTTCTTC	CASSLASLGYNEQFF
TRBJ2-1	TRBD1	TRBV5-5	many	TGTGCCAGCAGCCCCGGGACAGGGAAACAGAATGAGCAGTTCTTC	CASSPGTGKQNEQFF
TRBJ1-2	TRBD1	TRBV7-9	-	TGTGCCAGCAGCCCCCAGCCCGGACAGGTAGCTAACTATGGCTACACCTTC	CASSPQPGQVANYGYTF
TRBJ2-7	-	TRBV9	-	TGTGCCAGCAGCGTAGGGGCAGGAGCTTACGAGCAGTACTTC	CASSVGAGAYEQYF
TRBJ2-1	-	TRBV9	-	TGTGCCAGCAGACCCGGGAGCTCCTACAATGAGCAGTTCTTC	CASRPGSSYNEQFF
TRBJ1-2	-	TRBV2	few	TGTGCCCGGGAAATCGACAGAGGAGATAACTATGGCTACACCTTC	CAREIDRGDNYGYTF
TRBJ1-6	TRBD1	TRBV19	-	TGTGCCAGTAGTATAGATCTTCGGACAGGGGGTGGCTATAATTCACCCCTCCACTTT	CASSIDLRTGGGYNSPLHF
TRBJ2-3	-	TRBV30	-	TGTGCCTGGAGTTCCATCCCCCCGGGACATATCACAGATACGCAGTATTTT	CAWSSIPPGHITDTQYF
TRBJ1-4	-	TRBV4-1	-	TGCGCCAGCAGCCAAGGTCCTCGGGCTGAAAAACTGTTTTTT	CASSQGPRAEKLFF
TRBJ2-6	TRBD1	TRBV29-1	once	TGCAGCGTTGGGGAGACAGGGTCCTCTGGGGCCAACGTCCTGACTTTC	CSVGETGSSGANVLTF
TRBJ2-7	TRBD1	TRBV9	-	TGTGCCAGCAGCCCCCGGGACAGCACCATCTACGAGCAGTACTTC	CASSPRDSTIYEQYF
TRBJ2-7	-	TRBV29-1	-	TGCAGCCCTGGGTGGGGGAGACCCTACGAGCAGTACTTC	CSPGWGRPYEQYF
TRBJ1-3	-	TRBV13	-	TGTGCCAGCAGCAACAGCCGTACCCTTTCTCCTGGAAACACCATATATTTT	CASSNSRTLSPGNTIYF
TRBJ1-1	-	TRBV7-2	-	TGTGCCAGCAGCTTAGATGGGGAGACTGAAGCTTTCTTT	CASSLDGETEAFF
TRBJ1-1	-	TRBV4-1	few	TGCGCCAGCAGCCAAGCGTCCGAGGTCGGGACTGAAGCTTTCTTT	CASSQASEVGTEAFF
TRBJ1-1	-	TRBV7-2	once	TGTGCCAGCAGCTTAGGTCCAGGGAAGGGGGACACTGAAGCTTTCTTT	CASSLGPGKGDTEAFF
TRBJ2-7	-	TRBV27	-	TGTGCCAGCAGTCGGGGGGTGCAGGGGTTCTCCTACGAGCAGTACTTC	CASSRGVQGFSYEQYF
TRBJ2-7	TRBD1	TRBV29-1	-	TGCAGCGTGGACAGGGAAGGCGAGCAGTACTTC	CSVDREGEQYF
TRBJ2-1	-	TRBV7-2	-	TGTGCCAGCAGCCCAAATCCTGTGGGCTCCAACCAGTTCTTC	CASSPNPVGSNQFF
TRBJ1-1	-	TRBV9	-	TGTGCCAGCGTCGTGGCGGTCACGCCTGAAGCTTTCTTT	CASVVAVTPEAFF
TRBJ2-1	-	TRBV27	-	TGTGCCAGCAGGCCGTTATCGGTGGGTCATGAGCAGTTCTTC	CASRPLSVGHEQFF
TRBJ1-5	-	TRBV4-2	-	TGTGCCAGCATCACGAAGCCCAGGGGTTTTAATCAGCCCCAGCATTTT	CASITKPRGFNQPQHF
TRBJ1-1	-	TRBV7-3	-	TGTGCCAGCAGCCTCACAGGCGAAGTGGAAGCTTTCTTT	CASSLTGEVEAFF
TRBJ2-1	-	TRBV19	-	TGTGCCAGCTCGCGGGGTGAGCAGTTCTTC	CASSRGEQFF
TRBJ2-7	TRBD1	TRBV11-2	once	TGTGCCAGCAGCTTAGGGACAGGGACCTACGAGCAGTACTTC	CASSLGTGTYEQYF
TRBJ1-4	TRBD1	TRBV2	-	TGTGCCAGCAGGGGGACAGGGGAATCGGAGGAAAAACTGTTTTTT	CASRGTGESEEKLFF
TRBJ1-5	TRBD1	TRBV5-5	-	TGTGCCAGCAGCGCGCCGGACAGGGGGTCGGGTCAGCCCCAGCATTTT	CASSAPDRGSGQPQHF
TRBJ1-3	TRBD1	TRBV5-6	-	TGTGCCAGCAGCTGGGGGACAGGGGGAACGGGAAACACCATATATTTT	CASSWGTGGTGNTIYF
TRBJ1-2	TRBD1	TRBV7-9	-	TGTGCCAGCAGCCAGAGACAGGGAGGCCCTTTCGGGGGCTACACCTTC	CASSQRQGGPFGGYTF
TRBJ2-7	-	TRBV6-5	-	TGTGCCAGCAGTATCTCAAAATGGCTCGAGCAGTACTTC	CASSISKWLEQYF
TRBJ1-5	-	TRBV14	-	TGTGCCAGCAGCCATTCAGGGGTGACGCAGCCCCAGCATTTT	CASSHSGVTQPQHF
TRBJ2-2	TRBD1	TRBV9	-	TGTGCCAGCAGCGTAGGGCGGAACACAGGGGGCACCGGGGAGCTGTTTTTT	CASSVGRNTGGTGELFF
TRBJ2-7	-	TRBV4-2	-	TGTGCCAGCAGCCACGACTCGGGGCCCGACGAGCAGTACTTC	CASSHDSGPDEQYF
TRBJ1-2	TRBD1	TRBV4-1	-	TGCGCCAGCAGCCAAGACCCCCGTCAGGGGGTCATCTATGGCTACACCTTC	CASSQDPRQGVIYGYTF
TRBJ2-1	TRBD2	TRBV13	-	TGTGCCAGCAGCTTACCCACTAGCGGGGGGTACCACAATGAGCAGTTCTTC	CASSLPTSGGYHNEQFF
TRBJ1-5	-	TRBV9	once	TGTGCCAGCAGCGTTGGGGGATCCAATCAGCCCCAGCATTTT	CASSVGGSNQPQHF
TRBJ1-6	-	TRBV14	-	TGTGCCAGCAGCCAAGATTGGCGGGGAAGGGGCCTATCGAATTCACCCCTCCACTTT	CASSQDWRGRGLSNSPLHF
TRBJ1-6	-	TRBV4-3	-	TGCGCCAGCAGCCAAAGTGGCGTATCACCCCTCCACTTT	CASSQSGVSPLHF
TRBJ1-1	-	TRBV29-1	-	TGCAGCGTTCCCAGGGAAAGCACTGAAGCTTTCTTT	CSVPRESTEAFF
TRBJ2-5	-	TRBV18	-	TGTGCCAGCTCATCGTACCAAGAGACCCAGTACTTC	CASSSYQETQYF